This TCR beta chain derives from a study of shared clonotypes between healthy human individuals. Data came from immunoSEQ multiplex PCR; TCRdb stores just in-frame clones and leaves some out. The repertoire holds roughly 1 million clones, with 70% to 80% as singletons. With regard to this clone: What it binds is not known.

Study findings and constraints: Clonotypes which were not shared had lower generation probabilities than clonotypes that all four donors shared. Larger estimated richness was generally seen in naive subsets than in memory subsets.

CDR1 and CDR2 from the germline V gene are SNHLY and FYNNEI. Trimming took 6 bases from V and 6 from J, leaving 15 bases between them. CDR3 length: 13 amino acids. The sequenced material came from memory CD4+ T cells sorted from blood. As for subset: CD45RA-negative fraction. This chain connects TRBV2 to TRBJ2-7; TRBD2 is a possible D gene (5 bases). This receptor was obtained from a man between 18 and 35 years old in good health. The DNA for the CDR3 is TGTGCCAGCAGCCCCCTGGGAGTGGCCGAGCAGTACTTC. Translated, it gives CASSPLGVAEQYF.